This entry features one T cell receptor (beta chain) sequence. The data originate from a study of beta chain features in type 1 diabetes. The isolated RNA, all of it, was reverse transcribed, so expressed TCRB transcripts were what got sequenced. Method: immunoSEQ multiplex PCR; TCRdb's copy keeps in-frame clones and lacks some. Here the sample spans more than 150,000 clones, 7.5% to 10% being singletons. Input material: central memory CD4+ T cells from blood. This TCR derives from a woman aged 18-29 years in good health.

In DNA, the CDR3 is TGTGCCAGCTCACCCAGTCACGAGGGGGCGTTTAGCTACACCTTC. As protein: CASSPSHEGAFSYTF. The V call is TRBV18, the J call TRBJ1-2, with 7 nucleotides matching TRBD1. V shed 3 bases and J 9 bases; nucleotides not matched to a gene: 13. Germline loops: CDR1 KGHSH, CDR2 LQKENI. The CDR3 has 15 amino acids.